The entry below describes one T cell receptor beta chain. Its target is not known. Some 10^5 TCR templates were measured in each sample. The table came from immunoSEQ multiplex PCR; TCRdb's copy has only in-frame clones and leaves some out. In the table there are 90,000 to 120,000 clones, roughly 93% of which are singletons. This record belongs to a study of siplizumab effects on memory and regulatory T cells. Study-wide points: Naive T cells, seemingly more diverse than memory cells, seemed major alloresponse contributors.

The CDR3 spans 14 residues. Germline V gene sequence: CDR1 LNHDA, CDR2 SQIVND (reference sequence). With 5 bases removed from V and 1 base from J, the gap between germline ends came to 12 bases. Input material: Tregs sorted from blood. This clonotype was obtained from a human donor in good health. J is TRBJ2-7 and V is TRBV19; either TRBD1 or TRBD2 may supply D (5 bases each). CDR3 in amino acids: CASSGRWGSYEQYF. DNA for the CDR3: TGTGCCAGTAGTGGCCGGTGGGGGTCCTACGAGCAGTACTTC.